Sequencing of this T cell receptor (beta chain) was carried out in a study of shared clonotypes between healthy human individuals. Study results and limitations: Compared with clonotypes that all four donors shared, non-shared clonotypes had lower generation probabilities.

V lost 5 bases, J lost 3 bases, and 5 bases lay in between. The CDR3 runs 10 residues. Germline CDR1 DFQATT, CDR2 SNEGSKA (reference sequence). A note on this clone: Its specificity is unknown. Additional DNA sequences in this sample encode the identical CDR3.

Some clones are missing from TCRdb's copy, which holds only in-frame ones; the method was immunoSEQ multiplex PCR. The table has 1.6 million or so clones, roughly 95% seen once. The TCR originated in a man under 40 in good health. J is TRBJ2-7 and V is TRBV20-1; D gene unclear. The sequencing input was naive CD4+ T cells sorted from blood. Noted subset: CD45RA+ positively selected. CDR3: CSASDYEQYF. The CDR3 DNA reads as TGCAGTGCTTCTGACTACGAGCAGTACTTC.